The sample holds many counts of the clone carrying this T cell receptor beta chain. The data were taken from a study of blood T cells in healthy people across ages. A second PCR, run for 7 to 11 cycles, used a sample-barcoded 5' primer plus a J-beta primer mix. Each CDR3 protein gets one entry after TCRdb re-called the 5' RACE reads with MiXCR. The sample shows more than 900,000 distinct CDR3 sequences, almost 30% of them seen only once. These sequences were also reported in another study, on T cells of mothers and their children.

The sample taken for sequencing was blood. The clonotype was recovered from a woman aged 40 to 49 in good health.

The CDR3 sequence is CASSEGSGGNEQFF. The CDR3 nucleotides read TGTGCCAGCAGTGAGGGTAGCGGGGGTAATGAGCAGTTCTTC. The chain is built from TRBV6-4 and TRBJ2-1; 9 bases agree with TRBD2. Trimming cost V 3 bases and J 7 bases; bases outside gene matches: 4. The CDR3 spans 14 residues. In germline, CDR1 is MRHNA, CDR2 SNTAGT.